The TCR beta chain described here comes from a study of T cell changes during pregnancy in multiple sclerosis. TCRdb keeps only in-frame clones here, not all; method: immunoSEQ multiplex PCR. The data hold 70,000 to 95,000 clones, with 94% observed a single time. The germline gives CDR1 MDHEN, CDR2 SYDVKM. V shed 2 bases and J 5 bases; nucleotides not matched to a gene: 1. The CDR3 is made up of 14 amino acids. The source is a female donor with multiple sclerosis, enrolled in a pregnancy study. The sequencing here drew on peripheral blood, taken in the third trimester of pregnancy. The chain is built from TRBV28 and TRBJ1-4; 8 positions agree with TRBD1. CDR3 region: CASSLPGGNEKLFF. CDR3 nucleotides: TGTGCCAGCAGTTTACCAGGGGGCAATGAAAAACTGTTTTTT.